Listed below are T cell receptor beta chains from one sample, sequenced in a study of T cells in Graves' hyperthyroidism and ophthalmopathy. MiXCR, applied by TCRdb to the multiplex PCR reads, yields one record per CDR3 protein. The data show about 200,000 distinct CDR3 sequences, with roughly a sixth seen just once and around 48% held by the top ten. The specimen was blood. These receptors were collected from a woman aged 45-65 years with Graves' hyperthyroidism. CDR3s include the opening cysteine and the closing phenylalanine or tryptophan. A D gene is named only where the DNA matches it firmly. A clone size is listed for some rows: how often the clone was seen (once, few, many), or a class if it is expanded.

len	abundance	v_gene	d_gene	j_gene	CDR3nt	CDR3aa
17	NA	TRBV4-1	TRBD2	TRBJ2-7	TGCGCCAGCAGCCAAGCCGTGTCGGGCGGGAGGGCCTACGAGCAGTACTTC	CASSQAVSGGRAYEQYF
16	many	TRBV28	TRBD1	TRBJ2-7	TGTGCCAGCAGTCCTGGCGGGACAGGGGGCTCCTACGAGCAGTACTTC	CASSPGGTGGSYEQYF
14	many	TRBV15	NA	TRBJ1-5	TGTGCCACCTCACCCGGACAGTCCGATCAGCCCCAGCATTTT	CATSPGQSDQPQHF
12	many	TRBV5-6	NA	TRBJ1-2	TGTGCCAGCAGCTTCGGCAGGGAAGGCTACACCTTC	CASSFGREGYTF
13	few	TRBV20-1	TRBD2	TRBJ2-2	TGCAGTATGACTAGCGGAGACACCGGGGAGCTGTTTTTT	CSMTSGDTGELFF
15	many	TRBV20-1	NA	TRBJ2-3	TGCAGTGCTAGAGATTGGGGGGCTAGCACAGATACGCAGTATTTT	CSARDWGASTDTQYF
14	many	TRBV7-9	TRBD1	TRBJ1-4	TGTGCCAGCAGCTTGACAGGGGGAAATGAAAAACTGTTTTTT	CASSLTGGNEKLFF
11	NA	TRBV7-9	NA	TRBJ1-1	TGTGCCAGCAGTCCTACAGGGCCTACTTTCTTT	CASSPTGPTFF
14	many	TRBV7-9	NA	TRBJ1-2	TGTGCCAGCAGCTTAGATCAGGGTAACTATGGCTACACCTTC	CASSLDQGNYGYTF
13	NA	TRBV18	NA	TRBJ2-5	TGTGCCAGCTCACCACGGGCGGGGGAGACCCAGTACTTC	CASSPRAGETQYF
15	NA	TRBV6-2/TRBV6-3	NA	TRBJ2-1	TGTGCCAGCAGTTACACCCGACAGGGAGGCAATGAGCAGTTCTTC	CASSYTRQGGNEQFF
15	NA	TRBV9	NA	TRBJ1-1	TGTGCCAGCAGCGTAGTGGACAGAGGGAACACTGAAGCTTTCTTT	CASSVVDRGNTEAFF
16	many	TRBV5-8	NA	TRBJ2-1	TGTGCCAGCAGCTTGCTCCCACTTTCAGACTACAATGAGCAGTTCTTC	CASSLLPLSDYNEQFF
14	many	TRBV18	NA	TRBJ2-1	TGTGCCAGCTCACAATTTAGGACAGTTAATGAGCAGTTCTTC	CASSQFRTVNEQFF
14	many	TRBV4-1	TRBD1	TRBJ2-7	TGCGCCAGCAGCCAAGGTGTACAGGGGTACGAGCAGTACTTC	CASSQGVQGYEQYF
14	NA	TRBV4-1	TRBD1	TRBJ1-2	TGCGCCAGCAGGCGGACAGGGGTGGACTATGGCTACACCTTC	CASRRTGVDYGYTF
15	few	TRBV20-1	NA	TRBJ2-3	TGCAGTGCTAGATCCGGGACGTCTAGCACAGATACGCAGTATTTT	CSARSGTSSTDTQYF
14	many	TRBV20-1	NA	TRBJ1-4	TGCAGTGCTAATGCCGGACTCGCCAATGAAAAACTGTTTTTT	CSANAGLANEKLFF
14	many	TRBV7-3	TRBD1	TRBJ2-1	TGTGCCAGCAGCTTCCAGGGACAGATCAATGAGCAGTTCTTC	CASSFQGQINEQFF
15	many	TRBV7-2	TRBD2	TRBJ2-5	TGTGCCAGCAGCAGTTTAGCGGGAGGCCAAGAGACCCAGTACTTC	CASSSLAGGQETQYF
16	few	TRBV11-2	TRBD2	TRBJ2-2	TGTGCCAGCAGCTTCCTCCCGGGACTACACACCGGGGAGCTGTTTTTT	CASSFLPGLHTGELFF
16	NA	TRBV27	NA	TRBJ1-2	TGTGCCAGCAAAACCTTACCGCGAGGGCGCTACTATGGCTACACCTTC	CASKTLPRGRYYGYTF
16	NA	TRBV24-1	TRBD1	TRBJ1-5	TGTGCCACCAGTGATTGGGGGACAGGCGGTAGTCAGCCCCAGCATTTT	CATSDWGTGGSQPQHF
14	many	TRBV20-1	TRBD2	TRBJ2-3	TGCAGTGCCCCGGCGGGAGTGGTGGCAGATACGCAGTATTTT	CSAPAGVVADTQYF
14	many	TRBV5-1	NA	TRBJ2-1	TGCGCCAGCAGCTTGGGCGGTCAAGCCGATGAGCAGTTCTTC	CASSLGGQADEQFF
12	many	TRBV28	NA	TRBJ2-6	TGTGCCAGCAGCTCTGGGGCCAACGTCCTGACTTTC	CASSSGANVLTF
13	few	TRBV7-9	NA	TRBJ1-4	TGTGCCAGCAGCCCGACTGATCGGGAAAAACTGTTTTTT	CASSPTDREKLFF